Following are 20 T cell receptor beta chains from one sample sequenced in a study of monozygotic twins with cystic fibrosis. Repertoires were generated with immunoSEQ multiplex PCR, while TCRdb's copy carries only in-frame clones and drops some. The sample lists tens of thousands of clones, roughly 90% seen once, with roughly 0.89% in the top ten. Sequencing was carried out using blood. These receptor sequences come from a girl aged 2 to 10 with cystic fibrosis.

CDR3 sequence (DNA): TGTGCCAGCAGCTTGGGACAGATGAACACTGAAGCTTTCTTT. Its translation is CASSLGQMNTEAFF. The chain combines TRBV5-6 with TRBJ1-1; D is perhaps TRBD1 (5 bases). The CDR3 loop spans 14 amino acids. V was pared by 0 bases and J by 0 bases, with 6 bases between. The germline V gene has CDR1 SGHDT and CDR2 YYEEEE.

V gene TRBV7-2 combines with J gene TRBJ2-7, with a weak D call TRBD1 (6 bases). CDR3 length: 15 residues. Trimming left V 5 bases short and J 6 bases short, with 20 bases between. Germline V gene lookup returns CDR1 SGHTA and CDR2 FQGNSA. The CDR3 is CASSAGTPRQGEQYF. CDR3 nucleotide sequence: TGTGCCAGCAGCGCAGGGACACCCAGACAAGGCGAGCAGTACTTC.

The chain links TRBV7-2 to TRBJ1-1; D not resolved. The CDR3 sequence is 14 residues long. Trimming shortened V by 1 base and J by 0 bases, and 6 bases separated the two germline ends. The V gene's germline CDR1 is SGHTA and CDR2 FQGNSA. The CDR3 DNA reads as TGTGCCAGCAGCTTAGAGCCGGTGAACACTGAAGCTTTCTTT. Amino acids: CASSLEPVNTEAFF.

The chain uses TRBV5-4 and TRBJ2-1; D may be TRBD2 (5 bases). Germline assignment: CDR1 SGHNT and CDR2 YYREEE (reference sequence). Trimming pared 4 bases from V and 2 bases from J, leaving 19 bases between. The CDR3 consists of 17 residues. This CDR3 is CASSPNSAQAPYNEQFF. The CDR3, as DNA: TGTGCCAGCAGCCCTAATAGCGCCCAGGCCCCCTACAATGAGCAGTTCTTC.

This chain connects TRBV6-7 to TRBJ2-1, with a possible D match to TRBD2 (6 bases). Being an ORF, TRBV6-7 has a function that is uncertain. V gave up 2 bases and J gave up 2 bases, with 16 bases separating them. CDR3 length equals 17 residues. CDR3 residues: CASSYRRTGLTYNEQFF. DNA of the CDR3: TGTGCCAGCAGTTACCGACGAACGGGACTCACCTACAATGAGCAGTTCTTC.

This chain links TRBV6-1 with TRBJ1-3; D is ambiguous. V gave up 1 base and J gave up 2 bases, with 12 bases separating them. Germline V gene sequence: CDR1 MNHNS, CDR2 SASEGT. This CDR3 spans 16 amino acids. The CDR3 reads CASSEEVGRAGNTIYF. CDR3 sequence (DNA): TGTGCCAGCAGTGAAGAGGTAGGGAGGGCTGGAAACACCATATATTTT.

This chain connects TRBV7-2 to TRBJ2-5; no clear D. Germline lookup yields CDR1 SGHTA and CDR2 FQGNSA. V was pared by 0 bases and J by 3 bases, with 5 bases between. This CDR3 spans 13 amino acids. CDR3 sequence: CASSLARKETQYF. The CDR3 DNA sequence: TGTGCCAGCAGCTTAGCCCGGAAAGAGACCCAGTACTTC.

The chain links TRBV27 to TRBJ2-7; TRBD1 matches at 7 bases. CDR1 is MNHEY and CDR2 is SMNVEV in the germline V gene (reference sequence). V shed 10 bases, J shed 4 bases, and the junction held 7 bases outside the gene matches. The length of the CDR3 is 12 residues. CDR3 sequence reads: CATRQGRYEQYF. The CDR3 region has the DNA TGTGCCACCCGACAGGGTAGGTACGAGCAGTACTTC.

In this sample, this clone turned up a few times. The chain couples TRBV4-2 to TRBJ2-1; D possibly uses TRBD1 or TRBD2 (5 bases each). Trimming cost V 1 base and J 2 bases, with 15 bases left between them. The CDR3 has 17 amino acids. CDR1 is LGHNA and CDR2 is YNFKEQ in the germline V gene. The CDR3 nucleotides are TGTGCCAGCAGCCAAGGAGGACAAGCGGCGGCCTACAATGAGCAGTTCTTC. Translated: CASSQGGQAAAYNEQFF.

The V and J genes are TRBV7-2 and TRBJ2-3; TRBD1 matches at 9 bases. Germline V gene data show CDR1 as SGHTA and CDR2 as FQGNSA. CDR3 length: 17 residues. With V trimmed by 5 bases and J by 0 bases, 9 bases remained unmatched. This CDR3 reads CASSTALQGASTDTQYF. The CDR3 bases are TGTGCCAGCAGCACCGCCTTACAGGGGGCCAGCACAGATACGCAGTATTTT.

This chain connects TRBV4-2 to TRBJ2-1; D is perhaps TRBD1 or TRBD2 (5 bases each). The V gene lost 7 bases and the J gene lost 11 bases, with 18 bases spanning the gap. Germline CDR1 LGHNA, CDR2 YNFKEQ. The CDR3 extends over 13 amino acids. The CDR3 loop is CASMGTPDIQQFF. The CDR3 bases are TGTGCCAGCATGGGGACGCCCGATATACAGCAGTTCTTC.

The chain has TRBV6-4 and TRBJ2-1, with D perhaps matching TRBD1 or TRBD2 (5 bases each). CDR3 length: 15 residues. Deletions cut 0 bases from V and 9 bases from J, with 15 bases between. Germline-derived CDR1 and CDR2 are MRHNA and SNTAGT. The CDR3 protein is CASSDSREGAGEQFF. The CDR3 nucleotides are TGTGCCAGCAGTGACTCGAGGGAAGGGGCCGGTGAGCAGTTCTTC.

The chain combines TRBV19 with TRBJ2-1; possibly TRBD1 or TRBD2 for D (6 bases each). This CDR3 contains 12 residues. The germline V and J ends were trimmed by 7 bases and 9 bases, with 13 bases remaining between them. The germline gives CDR1 LNHDA, CDR2 SQIVND (reference sequence). The CDR3 sequence: CASKGEEVEQFF. Here the CDR3 DNA reads TGTGCCAGTAAGGGGGAGGAGGTTGAGCAGTTCTTC.

The chain uses TRBV29-1 and TRBJ2-3; weak D call: TRBD1 (5 bases). V lost 4 bases and J 0 bases, leaving 14 bases between the germline ends. The germline gives CDR1 SQVTM, CDR2 ANQGSEA. CDR3 length: 15 residues. The CDR3 sequence is CSVVKGRSSTDTQYF. The CDR3 bases are TGCAGCGTTGTAAAGGGGCGCTCTAGCACAGATACGCAGTATTTT.

This CDR3 is CASSAESFNTEAFF. The CDR3 DNA sequence: TGTGCCAGCTCGGCAGAAAGTTTTAACACTGAAGCTTTCTTT. The genes are TRBV18 and TRBJ1-1; no clear D gene. CDR3 size: 14 residues. V gave up 6 bases and J gave up 2 bases, with 13 bases separating them. From germline, CDR1 is KGHSH and CDR2 LQKENI.

This clone was recorded only once. The chain links TRBV13 to TRBJ2-4; 10 nucleotides agree with TRBD2. Per germline, CDR1 PRHDT and CDR2 FYEKMQ (reference sequence). The junction had 8 bases not matched to a gene; V was cut back by 3 bases and J by 6 bases. The CDR3 loop spans 16 amino acids. CDR3 DNA: TGTGCCAGCAGCTTCCCTAGCGGGAGACGGGGAAACATTCAGTACTTC. Protein sequence: CASSFPSGRRGNIQYF.

The chain links TRBV12-5 to TRBJ2-1; no clear D. The CDR3 length is 13 residues. Germline CDR1 and CDR2: LGHNT and FRNRAP. The V gene lost 0 bases and the J gene lost 9 bases, with 9 bases spanning the gap. The CDR3 DNA is TGTGCTAGTGGTTTGGTAGACCCATCTGAGCAGTTCTTC. Translating it yields CASGLVDPSEQFF.

The gene calls are TRBV5-1 and TRBJ2-3; TRBD2 matches 11 bases. CDR3 length equals 17 residues. V lost 4 bases to trimming and J lost 4 bases; unmatched junction nucleotides: 11. From germline, CDR1 is SGHRS and CDR2 YFSETQ. CDR3 region: CASSLMTLAGDSDTQYF. CDR3 sequence (DNA): TGCGCCAGCAGCCTCATGACACTAGCGGGGGATTCAGATACGCAGTATTTT.

This clone showed up just once. The chain couples TRBV6-5 to TRBJ1-2; possibly TRBD1 for D (6 bases). The CDR3 extends over 13 amino acids. V dropped 0 bases and J dropped 14 bases, with 16 bases sitting between them. Per the germline V gene, CDR1 is MNHEY and CDR2 is SVGAGI. DNA for the CDR3: TGTGCCAGCAGTTACTCTATGTTCAGGGGAAGTACCTTC. As protein: CASSYSMFRGSTF.

The chain employs TRBV2 and TRBJ2-5; no reliable D call. This CDR3 contains 12 residues. The V gene lost 5 bases and the J gene lost 4 bases, with 8 bases spanning the gap. Germline-derived CDR1 and CDR2 are SNHLY and FYNNEI. Here the CDR3 DNA reads TGTGCCAGCAGTATAGAGCCAGAGACCCAGTACTTC. Protein: CASSIEPETQYF.